This T cell receptor (beta chain) was obtained from a study of blood T cell repertoires in COVID-19. CDR3 length: 18 residues. V was clipped by 2 bases and J by 4 bases; unmatched bases: 14. Germline CDR1 is SGHTA and CDR2 is FQGNSA. In the authors' methods: Amplifying reference gene primers gave estimates of nucleated cell counts. Profiled with immunoSEQ multiplex PCR; TCRdb holds only in-frame clones, not every one. D and trimming were read from the DNA, whereas the V and J calls and clone size are those reported in that table. The data show roughly 200,000 clones, about 87% seen once. The sequenced sample was PBMCs or T cells enriched from blood (not recorded which). This clonotype was obtained from a man aged 25 to 40 who had recovered from COVID-19. The rearrangement uses TRBV7-2 and TRBJ2-5; 9 bases fit TRBD1. Here the CDR3 DNA reads TGTGCCAGCAGCTTAAGCCTATCCTACAGGGGGCGGGGAGAGACCCAGTACTTC. As protein: CASSLSLSYRGRGETQYF.